The clone carrying this T cell receptor (beta chain) was found once. Its cognate antigen is unknown. CDR3 length equals 15 residues. Germline CDR1 LNHDA, CDR2 SQIVND (reference sequence). V lost 6 bases and J lost 6; bases outside the gene matches: 9. The Oncomine TCR Beta short-read assay was what sequenced the DNA obtained from cultured CD4+ T cells. TCRdb reanalysed the PCR reads using MiXCR and keeps one entry per CDR3 protein. Of some 23,000 distinct CDR3 sequences listed, more than 40% are singletons. This record belongs to a study of vaccination and CD4 T cells after COVID-19. Described treatment: approximately nine-day PBMC culture with coronavirus spike peptide pools or control peptides (ViraFEST assay). ViraFEST relied on peptide pools to expand antigen-specific T cells; the TCRs were sequenced afterward.

The sequence came from a human donor who received a COVID-19 vaccine. The gene calls are TRBV19 and TRBJ2-5; the match to TRBD1 covers 11 bases. The material sequenced was CD4+ T cells from blood, cultured in vitro, taken before SARS-CoV-2 vaccination. The CDR3 loop is CASSSGTGGVKTQYF. CDR3 in DNA: TGTGCCAGTAGCTCCGGGACAGGGGGTGTGAAGACCCAGTACTTC.